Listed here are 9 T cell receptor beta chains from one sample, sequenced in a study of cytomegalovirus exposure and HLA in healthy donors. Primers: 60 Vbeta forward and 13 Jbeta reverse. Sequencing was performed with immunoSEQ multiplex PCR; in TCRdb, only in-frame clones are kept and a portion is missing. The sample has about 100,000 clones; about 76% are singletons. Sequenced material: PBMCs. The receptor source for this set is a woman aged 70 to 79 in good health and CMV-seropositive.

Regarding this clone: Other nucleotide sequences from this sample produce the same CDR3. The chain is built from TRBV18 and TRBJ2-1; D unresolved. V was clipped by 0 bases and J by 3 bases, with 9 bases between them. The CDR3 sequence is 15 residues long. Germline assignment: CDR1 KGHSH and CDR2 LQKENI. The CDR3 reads CASSPPSSNYNEQFF. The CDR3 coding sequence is TGTGCCAGCTCACCACCTAGCAGCAACTACAATGAGCAGTTCTTC.

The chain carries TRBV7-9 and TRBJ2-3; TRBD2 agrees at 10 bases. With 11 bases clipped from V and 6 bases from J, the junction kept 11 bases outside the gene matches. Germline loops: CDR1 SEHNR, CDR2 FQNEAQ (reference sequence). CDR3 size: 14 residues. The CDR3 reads CAAGTTSGPDTQYF. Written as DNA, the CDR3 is TGTGCCGCGGGTACGACTAGCGGGCCCGATACGCAGTATTTT.

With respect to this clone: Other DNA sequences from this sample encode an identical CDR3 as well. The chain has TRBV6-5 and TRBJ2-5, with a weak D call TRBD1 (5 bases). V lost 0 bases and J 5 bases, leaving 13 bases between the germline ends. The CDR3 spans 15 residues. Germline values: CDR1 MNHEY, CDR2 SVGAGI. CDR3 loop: CASSYSGRVGETQYF. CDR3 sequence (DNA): TGTGCCAGCAGTTACTCAGGCAGGGTTGGTGAGACCCAGTACTTC.

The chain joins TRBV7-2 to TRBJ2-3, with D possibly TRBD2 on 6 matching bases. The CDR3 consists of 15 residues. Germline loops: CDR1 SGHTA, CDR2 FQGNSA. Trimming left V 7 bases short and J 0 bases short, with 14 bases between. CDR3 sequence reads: CASTLGGTSTDTQYF. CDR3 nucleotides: TGTGCCAGCACTTTGGGGGGAACCAGCACAGATACGCAGTATTTT.

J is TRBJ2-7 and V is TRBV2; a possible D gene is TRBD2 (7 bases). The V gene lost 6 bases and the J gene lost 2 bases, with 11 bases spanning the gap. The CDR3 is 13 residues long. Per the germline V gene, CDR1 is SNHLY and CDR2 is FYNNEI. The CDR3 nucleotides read TGTGCCAGCAGAAAAGGGGGGGCCTACGAGCAGTACTTC. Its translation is CASRKGGAYEQYF.

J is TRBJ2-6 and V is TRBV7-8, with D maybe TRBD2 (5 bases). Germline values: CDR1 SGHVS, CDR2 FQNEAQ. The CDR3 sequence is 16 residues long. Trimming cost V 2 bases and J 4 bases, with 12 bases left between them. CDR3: CASSLMAGTGANVLTF. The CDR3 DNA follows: TGTGCCAGCAGCTTAATGGCGGGTACCGGGGCCAACGTCCTGACTTTC.

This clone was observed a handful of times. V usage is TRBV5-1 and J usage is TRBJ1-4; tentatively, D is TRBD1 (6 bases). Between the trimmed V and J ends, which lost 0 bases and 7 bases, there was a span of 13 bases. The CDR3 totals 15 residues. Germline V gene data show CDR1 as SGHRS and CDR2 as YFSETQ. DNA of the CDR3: TGCGCCAGCAGCTTGGAGGGGACATACAGTGAAAAACTGTTTTTT. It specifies CASSLEGTYSEKLFF.

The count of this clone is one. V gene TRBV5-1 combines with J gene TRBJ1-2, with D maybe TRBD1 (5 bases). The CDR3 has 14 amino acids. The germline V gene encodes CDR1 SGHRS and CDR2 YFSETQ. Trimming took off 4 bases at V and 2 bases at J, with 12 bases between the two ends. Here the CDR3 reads CASSPGLQNYGYTF. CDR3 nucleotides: TGCGCCAGCAGCCCGGGACTGCAGAACTATGGCTACACCTTC.

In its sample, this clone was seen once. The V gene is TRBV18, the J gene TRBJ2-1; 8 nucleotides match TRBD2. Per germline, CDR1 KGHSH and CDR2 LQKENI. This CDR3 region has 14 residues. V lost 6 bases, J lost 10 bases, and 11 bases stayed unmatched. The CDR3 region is CASSPDRTSWEQFF. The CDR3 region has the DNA TGTGCCAGCTCCCCAGACAGGACTAGCTGGGAGCAGTTCTTC.